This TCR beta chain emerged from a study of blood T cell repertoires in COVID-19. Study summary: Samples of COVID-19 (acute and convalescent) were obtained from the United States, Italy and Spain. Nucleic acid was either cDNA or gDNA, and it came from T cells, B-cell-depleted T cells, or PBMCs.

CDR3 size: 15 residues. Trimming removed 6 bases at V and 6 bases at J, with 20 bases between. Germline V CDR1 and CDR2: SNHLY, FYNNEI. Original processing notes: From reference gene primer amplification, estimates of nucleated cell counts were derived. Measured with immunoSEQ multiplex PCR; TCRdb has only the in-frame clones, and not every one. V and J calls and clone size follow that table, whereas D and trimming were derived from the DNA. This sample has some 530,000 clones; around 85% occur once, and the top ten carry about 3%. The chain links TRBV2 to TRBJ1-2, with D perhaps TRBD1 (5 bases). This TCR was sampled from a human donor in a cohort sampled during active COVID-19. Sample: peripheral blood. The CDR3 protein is CASRLTQGGLDGYTF. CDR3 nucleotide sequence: TGTGCCAGCAGGCTCACGCAGGGAGGATTGGATGGCTACACCTTC. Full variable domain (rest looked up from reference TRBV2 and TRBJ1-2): EPEVTQTPSHQVTQMGQEVILRCVPISNHLYFYWYRQILGQKVEFLVSFYNNEISEKSEIFDDQFSVERPDGSNFTLKIRSTKLEDSAMYFCASRLTQGGLDGYTFGSGTRLTVV.